These 17 T cell receptor beta chains were all obtained from the same sample, sequenced in a study of blood T cells in healthy people across ages. With a J-beta primer mix and a sample-barcoded 5' primer, a second PCR ran 7 to 11 cycles. In TCRdb, the 5' RACE reads were re-called with MiXCR into one record per CDR3 protein. The repertoire includes hundreds of thousands of distinct CDR3 sequences, approximately 26% of them detected once, and approximately 3.3% sits in the top ten. The data also belong to a second study, concerning T cells of mothers and their children.

The specimen was blood. The receptors derive from a boy aged 2 to 10 in good health.

The chain combines TRBV4-3 with TRBJ2-2; D ambiguous. From germline, CDR1 is LGHNA and CDR2 YSLEER. V lost 0 bases, J lost 6 bases, and 11 bases lay in between. This CDR3 is 15 amino acids long. The CDR3 protein is CASSQDRYEAGELFF. CDR3 sequence (DNA): TGCGCCAGCAGCCAAGATCGCTACGAGGCCGGGGAGCTGTTTTTT.

J is TRBJ2-5 and V is TRBV7-9, with TRBD2 identical over 10 bases. The CDR3 covers 17 residues. Trimming at V came to 5 bases and at J to 5 bases, leaving 14 bases not matched to a gene. CDR1 is SEHNR and CDR2 is FQNEAQ in the germline V gene (reference sequence). As DNA, the CDR3 is TGTGCCAGCAGCAAGGCTCGGCTAGCGGGGGCAGTGGAGACCCAGTACTTC. Protein product: CASSKARLAGAVETQYF.

The CDR3 DNA sequence: TGTGCCAGCAGCTTAGTTGCAAAAGAGCTGTTTTTT. Its translation: CASSLVAKELFF. The V gene is TRBV7-9, the J gene TRBJ2-2; D not certain. The V gene lost 1 base and the J gene lost 11 bases, with 8 bases spanning the gap. Germline V CDR1 and CDR2: SEHNR, FQNEAQ (reference sequence). This CDR3 has 12 residues.

CDR3 loop: CSVKTGSNQPQHF. The DNA for the CDR3 is TGCAGCGTTAAGACAGGGAGCAATCAGCCCCAGCATTTT. The rearrangement links TRBV29-1 to TRBJ1-5, with 7 bases lining up with TRBD1. Germline V gene data show CDR1 as SQVTM and CDR2 as ANQGSEA. The trim removed 5 bases at V and 1 base at J, leaving 2 bases unmatched. The CDR3 has 13 residues. Full variable domain (missing parts from reference TRBV29-1 and TRBJ1-5): SAVISQKPSRDICQRGTSLTIQCQVDSQVTMMFWYRQQPGQSLTLIATANQGSEATYESGFVIDKFPISRPNLTFSTLTVSNMSPEDSSIYLCSVKTGSNQPQHFGDGTRLSIL.

This chain uses TRBV5-5 with TRBJ2-5; 7 nucleotides line up with TRBD1. The last part of the DNA fits TRBJ2-7 better; the J call may be wrong. The germline V gene encodes CDR1 SGHKS and CDR2 YYEKEE (reference sequence). There are 13 residues in the CDR3. For the CDR3, the DNA is TGTGCCAGCAGCCGACAGGGTCCGAACGAGCAGTACTTC. It codes for CASSRQGPNEQYF.

This clonotype was seen only a few times. The chain links TRBV12-3 or TRBV12-4 to TRBJ2-3, with D unclear. This CDR3 comprises 14 residues. Trimming stripped 3 bases from V and 2 bases from J, with 9 bases between. The CDR3 DNA reads TGTGCCAGCAGTTTGGGCAGTTCCACAGATACGCAGTATTTT. It yields the protein CASSLGSSTDTQYF.

The chain recombines TRBV5-1 with TRBJ2-7, with 10 bases identical to TRBD2. There are 13 residues in the CDR3. Germline values: CDR1 SGHRS, CDR2 YFSETQ. V gave up 4 bases and J gave up 9 bases; unmatched junction bases: 7. CDR3 nucleotides: TGCGCCAGCAGCAATAGCGGGGGGAGGAGGCAGTACTTC. Its translation is CASSNSGGRRQYF. The entire variable domain, with the rest obtained from reference TRBV5-1 and TRBJ2-7, is as follows: KAGVTQTPRYLIKTRGQQVTLSCSPISGHRSVSWYQQTPGQGLQFLFEYFSETQRNKGNFPGRFSGRQFSNSRSEMNVSTLELGDSALYLCASSNSGGRRQYFGPGTRLTVT.

This clonotype was counted a few times. DNA of the CDR3: TGTGCCAGCAGCCTATTCACCGGGGCTGCAACTAATGAAAAACTGTTTTTT. The encoded protein is CASSLFTGAATNEKLFF. The V and J genes are TRBV11-2 and TRBJ1-4; D might be TRBD1 (5 bases). Per germline, CDR1 SGHAT and CDR2 FQNNGV. The CDR3 loop spans 17 amino acids. Trimming shortened V by 5 bases and J by 0 bases, and 16 bases separated the two germline ends. Full variable domain (rest looked up from reference TRBV11-2 and TRBJ1-4): EAGVAQSPRYKIIEKRQSVAFWCNPISGHATLYWYQQILGQGPKLLIQFQNNGVVDDSQLPKDRFSAERLKGVDSTLKIQPAKLEDSAVYLCASSLFTGAATNEKLFFGSGTQLSVL.

This clonotype appeared a single time. The chain is built from TRBV18 and TRBJ2-1; D not resolved. V lost 2 bases and J lost 4, with 15 bases in between. The CDR3 contains 16 residues. In germline, CDR1 is KGHSH, CDR2 LQKENI. DNA for the CDR3: TGTGCCAGCTCACCAATGGGGTCTGGTCTTTACAATGAGCAGTTCTTC. Translation: CASSPMGSGLYNEQFF. Combining the CDR3 with reference TRBV18 and TRBJ2-1 gives the whole variable domain NAGVMQNPRHLVRRRGQEARLRCSPMKGHSHVYWYRQLPEEGLKFMVYLQKENIIDESGMPKERFSAEFPKEGPSILRIQQVVRGDSAAYFCASSPMGSGLYNEQFFGPGTRLTVL.

This chain uses TRBV9 with TRBJ2-4; 9 nucleotides line up with TRBD1. Trimming took 3 bases from V and 5 from J; bases not matched to a gene: 6. CDR1 SGDLS and CDR2 YYNGEE come from the germline V gene. The CDR3 has 15 residues. DNA for the CDR3: TGTGCCAGCAGCGGGGGACAGGGTGGCGAAAACATTCAGTACTTC. Its protein is CASSGGQGGENIQYF.

This clonotype has a handful of counts. The rearrangement joins TRBV10-3 to TRBJ1-5; 8 bases agree with TRBD1. The CDR3 length is 13 residues. Germline CDR1 and CDR2: ENHRY and SYGVKD. V shed 3 bases, J shed 7 bases, and the junction held 2 bases outside the gene matches. CDR3 amino acids: CAISEQGGQPQHF. CDR3 in DNA: TGTGCCATCAGTGAACAGGGGGGACAGCCCCAGCATTTT.

In DNA, the CDR3 is TGTGCCATCAGTGACCCTTGGACTAGCGATTTGCCAGATACGCAGTATTTT. Protein: CAISDPWTSDLPDTQYF. This chain links TRBV10-3 with TRBJ2-3, with 9 bases lining up with TRBD2. The CDR3 loop spans 17 amino acids. In germline, CDR1 is ENHRY, CDR2 SYGVKD. V was clipped by 3 bases and J by 4 bases; unmatched bases: 11.

The rearrangement links TRBV5-1 to TRBJ1-3, with 9 bases identical to TRBD1. V shed 3 bases, J shed 4 bases, and the junction held 17 bases outside the gene matches. CDR1 and CDR2 (germline): SGHRS, YFSETQ. This CDR3 has 19 residues. DNA for the CDR3: TGCGCCAGCAGCTCAGGACAGGGGCAAAGTTCTTTCTCCGGAAACACCATATATTTT. It translates to CASSSGQGQSSFSGNTIYF.

The V gene is TRBV5-1, the J gene TRBJ2-2; D possibly uses TRBD1 or TRBD2 (5 bases each). V was cut by 3 bases and J by 4 bases, with 13 bases left in between. Germline V CDR1 and CDR2: SGHRS, YFSETQ. The CDR3 consists of 15 residues. CDR3 in amino acids: CASSWGTRGTGELFF. The CDR3 DNA is TGCGCCAGCAGCTGGGGGACCCGAGGCACCGGGGAGCTGTTTTTT.

The V and J genes are TRBV12-3 or TRBV12-4 and TRBJ2-5; 10 nucleotides agree with TRBD2. The J call could be wrong; TRBJ2-1 is a better fit for the DNA end. CDR3 size: 14 residues. CDR3 sequence: CASSLSGGWDEQFF. CDR3 DNA: TGTGCCAGCAGTCTTAGCGGGGGGTGGGATGAGCAGTTCTTC.

This clonotype occurred a few times. V and J are TRBV9 and TRBJ2-5; D is possibly TRBD1 (6 bases). Trimming took off 2 bases at V and 7 bases at J, with 18 bases between the two ends. The CDR3 loop spans 15 amino acids. Germline CDR1 and CDR2: SGDLS and YYNGEE. The CDR3 loop reads CASSVTQGTRGTQYF. The CDR3 DNA sequence: TGTGCCAGCAGCGTCACACAGGGAACGAGGGGGACCCAGTACTTC.

In its sample, this clonotype was seen a few times. J is TRBJ2-1 and V is TRBV5-5, with TRBD2 identical over 11 bases. The closer fit of TRBJ2-7 to the DNA end suggests the J call may be wrong. This CDR3 is 15 amino acids long. The germline V gene has CDR1 SGHKS and CDR2 YYEKEE (reference sequence). The CDR3 DNA is TGTGCCAGCAGTTACACTAGCGGGGGAAACTACGAGCAGTACTTC. Its translation is CASSYTSGGNYEQYF.